This T cell receptor (beta chain) appears in the sequencing data of a study of T cells in Graves' hyperthyroidism and ophthalmopathy. Study observations and caveats: Stable hyperthyroidism was separated from ophthalmopathy by a model based on 13 V-J features. Most clonotypes that expanded in the thyroid above 0.001 also showed up in blood.

On this clonotype itself: Its antigen is still unknown.

TCR beta CDR3 regions were amplified from RNA. When the TCR CDR3 underwent first-round RT-PCR, the HTBI primer set was used. Via MiXCR, TCRdb re-called the multiplex PCR reads, giving one row per CDR3 protein. The data contain hundreds of thousands of distinct CDR3 sequences, 15% to 20% of them singletons. PBMCs came from about 10 ml fresh peripheral blood. The TCR sequence derives from a woman aged 18-35 years with Graves' hyperthyroidism. The material sequenced was blood.

The CDR3: CASSSGLAGAGELFF. CDR3 nucleotides: TGTGCCAGCAGTTCGGGACTAGCGGGAGCCGGGGAGCTGTTTTTT. The rearrangement joins TRBV12-3 or TRBV12-4 to TRBJ2-2; 14 bases map to TRBD2. After removal of 4 bases from V and 6 bases from J, the junction contained 1 base not matched to a gene. The CDR3 has 15 amino acids.